Listed below are T cell receptor beta chains from one sample, sequenced in a study of T cell responses to AZD1222 COVID-19 vaccine. Sequencing used immunoSEQ multiplex PCR; TCRdb keeps in-frame clones, though not all of them. The sample contains about 120,000 clones, about 93% of which appear only once. The input for sequencing was peripheral blood, taken 28 days after the second AZD1222 dose. The receptors here all came from an adult who received the AZD1222 COVID-19 vaccine. Each CDR3 is given with its conserved first and last residue. Fields, in order: clone size, D gene, J gene, V gene, CDR3 DNA, CDR3 protein. The D gene is left open where the match is weak. Clone size appears in some rows only: once, few, many, or a class for an expanded clone.

size: .
D: TRBD1
J: TRBJ2-7
V: TRBV5-6
DNA: TGTGCCAGCAGCTTGGACAGGGGGCCGCTCGAGCAGTACTTC
CDR3: CASSLDRGPLEQYF

size: once
D: .
J: TRBJ2-7
V: TRBV12-3/TRBV12-4
DNA: TGTGCCAGCAGTTTCAAGCCAGACTACGAGCAGTACTTC
CDR3: CASSFKPDYEQYF

size: once
D: TRBD1
J: TRBJ1-2
V: TRBV2
DNA: TGTGCCAGCAGTGGCGACCTTGACAGGGTTGGGACTAACTATGGCTACACCTTC
CDR3: CASSGDLDRVGTNYGYTF

size: .
D: .
J: TRBJ1-2
V: TRBV9
DNA: TGTGCCAGCAGCGTCACCTCCGGGACGTTGGATTTTAACTATGGCTACACCTTC
CDR3: CASSVTSGTLDFNYGYTF

size: .
D: TRBD2
J: TRBJ2-4
V: TRBV4-1
DNA: TGCGCCAGCAGCCAGGGCGGACTAGCGGAAAACATTCAGTACTTC
CDR3: CASSQGGLAENIQYF

size: .
D: .
J: TRBJ2-5
V: TRBV7-9
DNA: TGTGCCTCCCGGATGCAGAACAGGGAGACCCAGTACTTC
CDR3: CASRMQNRETQYF

size: .
D: TRBD2
J: TRBJ2-3
V: TRBV4-1
DNA: TGCGCCAGCAGCCAAGGAGGACTAGCGGACACAGATACGCAGTATTTT
CDR3: CASSQGGLADTDTQYF

size: .
D: TRBD2
J: TRBJ2-3
V: TRBV7-6
DNA: TGTGCCAGCAGCTTAGCGATCGGGGGGGGTACAGATACGCAGTATTTT
CDR3: CASSLAIGGGTDTQYF

size: .
D: .
J: TRBJ1-1
V: TRBV21-1
DNA: TGTGCCAGCAGCAAAGAAGGCCCGAACACTGAAGCTTTCTTT
CDR3: CASSKEGPNTEAFF

size: .
D: .
J: TRBJ2-2
V: TRBV10-2
DNA: TGCGCCAGCAGTGATGGTCTGCGGGGGCCGAACACCGGGGAGCTGTTTTTT
CDR3: CASSDGLRGPNTGELFF

size: once
D: .
J: TRBJ1-2
V: TRBV5-1
DNA: TGCGCCAGCAGCTTGGCCGGGACCCGGGGTTACACCTTC
CDR3: CASSLAGTRGYTF

size: .
D: .
J: TRBJ1-1
V: TRBV5-1
DNA: TGCGCCAGCAGCTTGTGGGCGGGGGTGAACACTGAAGCTTTCTTT
CDR3: CASSLWAGVNTEAFF

size: once
D: .
J: TRBJ2-5
V: TRBV7-2
DNA: TGTGCCAGCAGCTTAACAGGGCCCCAAGAGACCCAGTACTTC
CDR3: CASSLTGPQETQYF

size: .
D: .
J: TRBJ1-5
V: TRBV9
DNA: TGTGCCAGCAGCGTAGAGGACGGCAATCAGCCCCAGCATTTT
CDR3: CASSVEDGNQPQHF

size: .
D: TRBD2
J: TRBJ2-7
V: TRBV7-2
DNA: TGTGCCAGCGGGCTAGCGGGAGCCTTGATCTACGAGCAGTACTTC
CDR3: CASGLAGALIYEQYF

size: .
D: .
J: TRBJ2-1
V: TRBV11-1
DNA: TGTGCCAGCAGCGGCCCCTTTGCGTCCTCCTACAATGAGCAGTTCTTC
CDR3: CASSGPFASSYNEQFF

size: .
D: .
J: TRBJ2-1
V: TRBV14
DNA: TGTGCCAGCAGCACCCGGGCGGGAAATGAGCAGTTCTTC
CDR3: CASSTRAGNEQFF

size: .
D: TRBD1
J: TRBJ2-6
V: TRBV10-1
DNA: TGCGCCAGCAGTGATCGGGACAGGGCGCCATCTGGGGCCAACGTCCTGACTTTC
CDR3: CASSDRDRAPSGANVLTF

size: .
D: TRBD1
J: TRBJ2-7
V: TRBV7-2
DNA: TGTGCCAGCAGCTCTCAGGTGGACAGGGAATCCTACGAGCAGTACTTC
CDR3: CASSSQVDRESYEQYF

size: .
D: TRBD2
J: TRBJ2-7
V: TRBV27
DNA: TGTGCCAGCAGTTTTGCGGGAGGGCCCACCGAGCAGTACTTC
CDR3: CASSFAGGPTEQYF

size: .
D: .
J: TRBJ1-2
V: TRBV7-9
DNA: TGTGCCAGCAGCTCACCGGGCCGTGGGGGCTATGGCTACACCTTC
CDR3: CASSSPGRGGYGYTF

size: .
D: .
J: TRBJ2-7
V: TRBV3-1/TRBV3-2
DNA: TGTGCCAGCAGCCCTTCAGGATACTACGAGCAGTACTTC
CDR3: CASSPSGYYEQYF

size: .
D: TRBD2
J: TRBJ2-3
V: TRBV12-3/TRBV12-4
DNA: TGTGCCAGCCGCGGGGGTAATTCAGATACGCAGTATTTT
CDR3: CASRGGNSDTQYF

size: .
D: .
J: TRBJ2-1
V: TRBV3-1/TRBV3-2
DNA: TGTGCCAGCAGCCAAGATTCGGCTTACAATGAGCAGTTCTTC
CDR3: CASSQDSAYNEQFF

size: .
D: TRBD1
J: TRBJ1-1
V: TRBV2
DNA: TGTGCCAGCAGGTACGACAGGGGCACTGAAGCTTTCTTT
CDR3: CASRYDRGTEAFF

size: .
D: .
J: TRBJ1-3
V: TRBV5-1
DNA: TGCGCCAGCAGCTTACAGGGCTCTGGAAACACCATATATTTT
CDR3: CASSLQGSGNTIYF

size: .
D: .
J: TRBJ1-2
V: TRBV7-2
DNA: TGTGCCAGCAGCTCCGACAACTATGGCTACACCTTC
CDR3: CASSSDNYGYTF

size: .
D: .
J: TRBJ1-2
V: TRBV2
DNA: TGTGCCAGCAGCCCCCAAAACTATGGCTACACCTTC
CDR3: CASSPQNYGYTF

size: .
D: TRBD2
J: TRBJ2-2
V: TRBV3-1/TRBV3-2
DNA: TGTGCCAGCAGCCAAGACCTCCTGAGCGGGAGCGACACCGGGGAGCTGTTTTTT
CDR3: CASSQDLLSGSDTGELFF

size: few
D: TRBD2
J: TRBJ2-7
V: TRBV10-3
DNA: TGTGCCATCAGTATAGCGGGAAACCACGAGCAGTACTTC
CDR3: CAISIAGNHEQYF

size: few
D: .
J: TRBJ1-5
V: TRBV7-2
DNA: TGTGCCAGCAGCTTAGTTAACGTCGGTAGGCCCCAGCATTTT
CDR3: CASSLVNVGRPQHF

size: once
D: .
J: TRBJ1-3
V: TRBV15
DNA: TGTGCCACCAGCAGGGGGGCTGCCGGAAACACCATATATTTT
CDR3: CATSRGAAGNTIYF

size: .
D: .
J: TRBJ2-3
V: TRBV29-1
DNA: TGCAGCGTTGAGAGGCTAGGCACAGATACGCAGTATTTT
CDR3: CSVERLGTDTQYF

size: .
D: .
J: TRBJ1-2
V: TRBV6-1
DNA: TGTGCCAGCAGTGCGCCCGGGGACTGGGGTTCCAACTATGGCTACACCTTC
CDR3: CASSAPGDWGSNYGYTF

size: .
D: .
J: TRBJ1-4
V: TRBV12-5
DNA: TGTGCTAGTGGAGACAGCCCCTATGAAAAACTGTTTTTT
CDR3: CASGDSPYEKLFF

size: .
D: .
J: TRBJ1-1
V: TRBV5-1
DNA: TGCGCCAGCAGCTTGGGTTCTGGGATAGTGACTGAAGCTTTCTTT
CDR3: CASSLGSGIVTEAFF

size: .
D: TRBD1
J: TRBJ1-4
V: TRBV7-2
DNA: TGTGCCAGCAGCTTGTCAGGACAGGAGCTTGAAAAACTGTTTTTT
CDR3: CASSLSGQELEKLFF

size: .
D: .
J: TRBJ2-1
V: TRBV29-1
DNA: TGCAGCGCCGGGACTCTTTACAATGAGCAGTTCTTC
CDR3: CSAGTLYNEQFF

size: .
D: TRBD1
J: TRBJ2-5
V: TRBV29-1
DNA: TGCAGCGCCGACAGGGTTGGTCAAGAGACCCAGTACTTC
CDR3: CSADRVGQETQYF

size: .
D: TRBD1
J: TRBJ2-2
V: TRBV5-5
DNA: TGTGCCAGCAGGCCCGGGACAGGGGTAACCGGGGAGCTGTTTTTT
CDR3: CASRPGTGVTGELFF

size: .
D: .
J: TRBJ1-5
V: TRBV7-8
DNA: TGTGCCAGCAGCAGAACCGGGACTTCTATGGGGCAGCCCCAGCATTTT
CDR3: CASSRTGTSMGQPQHF

size: few
D: .
J: TRBJ1-1
V: TRBV5-6
DNA: TGTGCCAGCGATAAAATGAACACTGAAGCTTTCTTT
CDR3: CASDKMNTEAFF

size: many
D: .
J: TRBJ2-7
V: TRBV6-2/TRBV6-3
DNA: TGTGCCAGCATCCCGGGACCCGCCTCCTACGAGCAGTACTTC
CDR3: CASIPGPASYEQYF

size: .
D: .
J: TRBJ1-5
V: TRBV6-2/TRBV6-3
DNA: TGTGCCAGCAGTTACCACAGTATCAATCAGCCCCAGCATTTT
CDR3: CASSYHSINQPQHF

size: .
D: .
J: TRBJ1-1
V: TRBV7-9
DNA: TGTGCCAGCAGGGGGGAGGGAGGTAAAAACACTGAAGCTTTCTTT
CDR3: CASRGEGGKNTEAFF

size: .
D: .
J: TRBJ2-7
V: TRBV7-2
DNA: TGTGCCAGCAGCTGGGACTTCCCCTCCTACGAGCAGTACTTC
CDR3: CASSWDFPSYEQYF

size: .
D: TRBD2
J: TRBJ2-1
V: TRBV2
DNA: TGTGCCAGCAGTTCGGGACTAGCGGTAATCAATGAGCAGTTCTTC
CDR3: CASSSGLAVINEQFF

size: .
D: .
J: TRBJ1-1
V: TRBV29-1
DNA: TGCAGCGTTGGAGAAGTGAAGAACACTGAAGCTTTCTTT
CDR3: CSVGEVKNTEAFF

size: .
D: .
J: TRBJ2-3
V: TRBV18
DNA: TGTGCCAGCTCCGCGAGCACAGATACGCAGTATTTT
CDR3: CASSASTDTQYF

size: .
D: .
J: TRBJ1-5
V: TRBV19
DNA: TGTGCCAGTAGTATAGGGGGGTATCAGCCCCAGCATTTT
CDR3: CASSIGGYQPQHF

size: .
D: TRBD1
J: TRBJ2-1
V: TRBV6-6
DNA: TGTGCCAGCAGTTACCCGCCGGGACAGGGAAATGAGCAGTTCTTC
CDR3: CASSYPPGQGNEQFF

size: .
D: TRBD1
J: TRBJ2-5
V: TRBV2
DNA: TGTGCCAGCAGTCGGGACAGGGGTCGGGAGACCCAGTACTTC
CDR3: CASSRDRGRETQYF

size: .
D: .
J: TRBJ1-3
V: TRBV9
DNA: TGTGCCAGCAGCCCTGCTCTGGCCTCTGGAAACACCATATATTTT
CDR3: CASSPALASGNTIYF

size: .
D: .
J: TRBJ1-2
V: TRBV15
DNA: TGTGCCACCAGCAGAATCTCAGACAGCTATGGCTACACCTTC
CDR3: CATSRISDSYGYTF